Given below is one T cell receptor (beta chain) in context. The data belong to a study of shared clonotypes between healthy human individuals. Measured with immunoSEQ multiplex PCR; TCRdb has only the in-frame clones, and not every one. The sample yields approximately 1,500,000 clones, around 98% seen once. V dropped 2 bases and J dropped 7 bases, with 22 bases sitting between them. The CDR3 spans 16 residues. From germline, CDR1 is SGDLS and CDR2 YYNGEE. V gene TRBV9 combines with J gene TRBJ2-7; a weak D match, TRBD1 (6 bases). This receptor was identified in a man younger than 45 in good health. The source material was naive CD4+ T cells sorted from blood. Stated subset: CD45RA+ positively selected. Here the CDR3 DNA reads TGTGCCAGCAGCGTCCTCTCCGGGACCCACACAGGGGAGCAGTACTTC. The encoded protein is CASSVLSGTHTGEQYF.